The entry that follows covers one T cell receptor beta chain sequence. As yet, its antigen is unknown. Time point meaning: persistent/refractory GD, antithyroid drugs over 5 years with positive TRAb. Extracted RNA from PBMCs served as the source of the TCR library. It was an endocrinology department in Xi'an, China, that provided the patients. With iRepertoire HTBI primers and Arm-PCR of CDR3 regions, TCR beta libraries were built. MiXCR was run by TCRdb on the multiplex PCR reads, yielding one entry per CDR3 protein. The sample carries some 440,000 distinct CDR3 sequences, around 21% recorded once. The data stem from a study of regulatory T cells in long-lasting Graves disease. Findings and caveats of the study: Investigators studied peripheral blood only, not thyroid tissue. TRBV28, TRBJ1-2 and TRBJ2-5 were segments that persistent disease favored.

V gave up 5 bases and J gave up 6 bases, with 14 bases separating them. This CDR3 comprises 15 residues. Germline loops: CDR1 MNHEY, CDR2 SVGEGT. This TCR was sampled from a female donor with Graves disease. The rearrangement links TRBV6-2 or TRBV6-3 to TRBJ1-6, with a tentative D call TRBD1 (5 bases). The sample was peripheral blood mononuclear cells (PBMCs), taken when the disease was refractory, from a patient treated with antithyroid drugs. CDR3: CASSTSGTSNSPLHF. DNA of the CDR3: TGTGCCAGCAGTACCTCCGGGACCTCTAATTCACCCCTCCACTTT.